This TCR beta chain was obtained from a study of blood T cell repertoires in COVID-19. Study-level background: Nucleic acid was either cDNA or gDNA, and it came from T cells, B-cell-depleted T cells, or PBMCs.

Cohort allocation depended upon clinical history that participants reported. The repertoire was sequenced with immunoSEQ multiplex PCR; TCRdb's copy has only in-frame clones and lacks some. This sample has some 150,000 clones, with about three quarters found just once. V shed 5 bases and J 5 bases; nucleotides not matched to a gene: 7. CDR1 is SEHNR and CDR2 is FQNEAQ in the germline V gene (reference sequence). The CDR3 has 14 amino acids. Sequencing was carried out using PBMCs or T cells enriched from blood (not recorded which). The receptor comes from a woman aged 45-59 years who had recovered from COVID-19. The V call is TRBV7-9, the J call TRBJ2-7; 9 nucleotides align to TRBD1. CDR3 loop: CASSAGQGLNEQYF. Written as DNA, the CDR3 is TGTGCCAGCAGCGCGGGACAGGGATTGAACGAGCAGTACTTC.